This T cell receptor beta chain comes out of a study of graft-versus-host responses after intestinal transplantation. Across the study: Induction with anti-thymocyte globulin, then tacrolimus and steroids for around three years, was given to all recipients.

The study's findings and limits: Patients with graft-donor T cell macrochimerism had high graft-versus-host to host-versus-graft clonal ratios in allografts. Some GvH clones appeared in ileal mucosa or blood before recipient bone marrow.

The V gene's germline CDR1 is LNHNV and CDR2 YYDKDF (reference sequence). With 5 bases clipped from V and 8 bases from J, the junction kept 10 bases outside the gene matches. The CDR3 has 15 amino acids. Using immunoSEQ multiplex PCR, the repertoire was profiled, and TCRdb retains in-frame clones only, with some absent. This sample carries about 57,000 clones, around 90% of them seen once, and the ten largest clones take less than 2%. Comments on this clone: Its antigen remains unknown.

This TCR derives from a human patient who received an intestinal transplant, so some T cells may come from the graft donor. Sequenced material: PBMCs, taken 26 days after transplant. The chain joins TRBV15 to TRBJ2-1; 9 bases fit TRBD1. For the CDR3, the DNA is TGTGCCACCAGCTCCGACAGGGGGACGGTCCATGAGCAGTTCTTC. Translated: CATSSDRGTVHEQFF.